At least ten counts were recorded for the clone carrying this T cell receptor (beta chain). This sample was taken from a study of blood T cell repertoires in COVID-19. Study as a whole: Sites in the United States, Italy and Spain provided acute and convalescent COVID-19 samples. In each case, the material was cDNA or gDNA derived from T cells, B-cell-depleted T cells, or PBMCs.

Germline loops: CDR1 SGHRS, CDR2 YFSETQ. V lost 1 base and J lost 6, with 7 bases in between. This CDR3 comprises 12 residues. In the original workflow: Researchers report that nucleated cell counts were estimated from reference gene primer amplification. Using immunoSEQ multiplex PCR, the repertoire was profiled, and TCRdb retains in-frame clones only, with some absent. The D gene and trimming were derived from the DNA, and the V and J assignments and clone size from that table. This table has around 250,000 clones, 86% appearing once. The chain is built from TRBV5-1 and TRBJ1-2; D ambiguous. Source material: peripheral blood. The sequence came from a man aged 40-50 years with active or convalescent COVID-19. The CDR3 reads CASSLNQDGYTF. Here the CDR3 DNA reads TGCGCCAGCAGCTTGAATCAGGATGGCTACACCTTC.